These T cell receptor beta chains were read from a single sample in a study of shared clonotypes between healthy human individuals. Sequencing used immunoSEQ multiplex PCR; TCRdb keeps in-frame clones, though not all of them. The data show around 2.1 million clones, approximately 94% seen once. Sequencing was carried out using naive CD8+ T cells from PBMCs. These receptors were taken from a young man in good health. Some clones in this sample may be carry-over from other donors' samples. The CDR3 runs from the conserved cysteine through the conserved F or W. A D gene is named only where the DNA matches it firmly. Clone size is not always given. Where it is, it says once, few, many or a class for expanded clones.

d_call j_call clone_size v_call cdr3_length cdr3_nt cdr3_aa
NA TRBJ2-3 NA TRBV6-1 20 TGTGCCAGCAGTGAATTTATTGGGGGGGATCGGGACACTAATACAGATACGCAGTATTTT CASSEFIGGDRDTNTDTQYF
NA TRBJ2-1 NA TRBV7-9 17 TGTGCCAGCAGCTTAGTTCCAGGGGGGCGACTTTACAATGAGCAGTTCTTC CASSLVPGGRLYNEQFF
TRBD2 TRBJ2-7 NA TRBV7-6 18 TGTGCCAGCAGCTTAGAGGCAGGGCGGGCTAGCGGGAAGTACGAGCAGTACTTC CASSLEAGRASGKYEQYF
NA TRBJ1-1 NA TRBV6-5 14 TGTGCCAGCAGTTACGGGCAGAGAAACACTGAAGCTTTCTTT CASSYGQRNTEAFF
NA TRBJ1-2 NA TRBV9 13 TGTGCCAGCAGCGCCCCATTAGGGGGTGGCTACACCTTC CASSAPLGGGYTF
NA TRBJ2-5 NA TRBV6-4 14 TGTGCCAGCAGTTTGGACTACCCTCAAGAGACCCAGTACTTC CASSLDYPQETQYF
TRBD1 TRBJ2-1 NA TRBV13 15 TGTGCCAGCAGCCCACAGGGGAGCTCCTACAATGAGCAGTTCTTC CASSPQGSSYNEQFF
TRBD2 TRBJ2-7 NA TRBV28 17 TGTGCCAGCAGTTCCAACTTACTAGCGGGGAAGACCTACGAGCAGTACTTC CASSSNLLAGKTYEQYF
NA TRBJ1-5 NA TRBV6-1 13 TGTGCCAGCAGTGACCGTAGCAATCAGCCCCAGCATTTT CASSDRSNQPQHF
TRBD2 TRBJ2-2 NA TRBV10-2 15 TGCGCCAGCAGTGAAAGCGGGGGGGCCGGAAGGGAGCTGTTTTTT CASSESGGAGRELFF
NA TRBJ2-7 NA TRBV27 14 TGTGCCAGCAGTTTTAATAGCGACCGGGCCGAGCAGTACTTC CASSFNSDRAEQYF
NA TRBJ2-1 once TRBV28 16 TGTGCCAGCAGCACCCTCCTAGCGTCCCTATACAATGAGCAGTTCTTC CASSTLLASLYNEQFF
NA TRBJ1-1 NA TRBV18 13 TGTGCCAGCTCACCTGGGAAAGAGGACAAAGCTTTCTTT CASSPGKEDKAFF
TRBD2 TRBJ2-7 NA TRBV7-9 15 TGTGCCAGCAGCCATACGACTAGCGGGAACTACGAGCAGTACTTC CASSHTTSGNYEQYF
NA TRBJ2-7 NA TRBV10-3 15 TGTGCCATCAGTGAGTCGTGGCAGGGAACCTACGAGCAGTACTTC CAISESWQGTYEQYF
NA TRBJ1-5 NA TRBV5-5 16 TGTGCCAGCAGCTTGGAACCGGGAAGCGCAATCATGCCCCAGCATTTT CASSLEPGSAIMPQHF
TRBD2 TRBJ2-1 NA TRBV7-9 18 TGTGCCAGCAGCTCTCTGGGGCTAGCGGGAGTTCCCTACAATGAGCAGTTCTTC CASSSLGLAGVPYNEQFF